The 24 T cell receptor beta chains reported below all come from one sample, sequenced in a study of blood T cell repertoires in COVID-19. Sequencing used immunoSEQ multiplex PCR; TCRdb keeps in-frame clones, though not all of them. The sample has about 250,000 clones, about four fifths seen once. The sample taken for sequencing was PBMCs or T cells enriched from blood (not recorded which). These receptors all stem from a man aged 50 or older who had recovered from COVID-19.

The gene calls are TRBV29-1 and TRBJ2-5; a weak D match, TRBD1 (5 bases). V was cut by 4 bases and J by 3 bases, with 12 bases left in between. In germline, CDR1 is SQVTM, CDR2 ANQGSEA. The CDR3 loop spans 13 amino acids. The CDR3 DNA sequence: TGCAGCGTTGTTAAGGGGTACAAAGAGACCCAGTACTTC. Its protein is CSVVKGYKETQYF.

The V gene is TRBV5-1, the J gene TRBJ2-3; a possible D gene is TRBD2 (7 bases). The CDR3 loop spans 14 amino acids. Trimming cost V 0 bases and J 7 bases, with 12 bases left between them. CDR1 is SGHRS, CDR2 YFSETQ, per germline. This CDR3 reads CASSLEAGANTQYF. CDR3 in DNA: TGCGCCAGCAGCTTGGAGGCGGGGGCGAATACGCAGTATTTT.

The J gene is TRBJ2-1, the V gene TRBV5-1; 8 nucleotides align to TRBD2. V shed 4 bases, J shed 4 bases, and the junction held 7 bases outside the gene matches. CDR1 is SGHRS and CDR2 is YFSETQ in the germline V gene. CDR3 length: 15 amino acids. CDR3: CASSKGLASYNEQFF. The CDR3 DNA reads TGCGCCAGCAGCAAAGGACTAGCTTCTTACAATGAGCAGTTCTTC.

This chain links TRBV11-2 with TRBJ1-3; D is ambiguous. V lost 0 bases and J 2 bases, leaving 11 bases between the germline ends. Germline V CDR1 and CDR2: SGHAT, FQNNGV. This CDR3 has 16 amino acids. CDR3 sequence: CASSLESTPTGNTIYF. CDR3 bases: TGTGCCAGCAGCTTAGAAAGTACGCCTACTGGAAACACCATATATTTT.

The chain uses TRBV5-6 and TRBJ2-1; the match to TRBD2 covers 10 bases. Germline V CDR1 and CDR2: SGHDT, YYEEEE. Trimming took 6 bases from V and 7 from J; bases not matched to a gene: 10. CDR3 size: 15 residues. CDR3 coding DNA: TGTGCCAGCAAAACAGCGGGAGGGCCGGATAATGAGCAGTTCTTC. Its translation is CASKTAGGPDNEQFF.

The CDR3 loop is CASSRMGGRAAFF. CDR3 bases: TGTGCCAGCAGCCGTATGGGGGGGCGCGCGGCTTTCTTT. The rearrangement uses TRBV28 and TRBJ1-1; maybe TRBD1 (6 bases). CDR1 MDHEN and CDR2 SYDVKM come from the germline V gene. Trimming stripped 6 bases from V and 11 bases from J, with 19 bases between. The CDR3 runs 13 residues. Combining the CDR3 with reference TRBV28 and TRBJ1-1 gives the whole variable domain DVKVTQSSRYLVKRTGEKVFLECVQDMDHENMFWYRQDPGLGLRLIYFSYDVKMKEKGDIPEGYSVSREKKERFSLILESASTNQTSMYLCASSRMGGRAAFFGQGTRLTVV.

The chain joins TRBV6-5 to TRBJ2-7; perhaps TRBD1 as D (6 bases). This CDR3 is built from 13 residues. Trimming removed 10 bases from V and 2 bases from J, with 15 bases in between. From germline, CDR1 is MNHEY and CDR2 SVGAGI. Written as DNA, the CDR3 is TGTGCCATTCGGACAGAGAAAACCTACGAGCAGTACTTC. This encodes CAIRTEKTYEQYF.

The table lists this clone with a few counts. The chain employs TRBV3-1 (or the pseudogene TRBV3-2) and TRBJ2-7; D gene unclear. V was cut by 0 bases and J by 4 bases, with 13 bases left in between. Germline lookup yields CDR1 LGHDT and CDR2 YNNKEL (reference sequence). The CDR3 length is 15 residues. CDR3 nucleotide sequence: TGTGCCAGCAGCCAAGATTTGTTAAGAGTGTACGAGCAGTACTTC. Its translation: CASSQDLLRVYEQYF.

The chain couples TRBV27 to TRBJ2-5; the match to TRBD1 covers 7 bases. The CDR3 contains 12 residues. Germline assignment: CDR1 MNHEY and CDR2 SMNVEV (reference sequence). Losses at the gene ends were 6 bases for V and 3 bases for J; bases not matched to a gene: 1. CDR3 bases: TGTGCCAGCAGCGACAGGGAAGAGACCCAGTACTTC. Its translation: CASSDREETQYF.

The rearrangement uses TRBV11-3 and TRBJ2-1, with 11 bases lining up with TRBD2. The CDR3 length is 16 residues. The V segment lost 3 bases and the J segment 8 bases; nucleotides outside the gene matches: 9. Per the germline V gene, CDR1 is SGHNT and CDR2 is YENEEA. The CDR3 here is CASSFSGIAGGHEQFF. The CDR3, as DNA: TGTGCCAGCAGCTTCAGTGGGATAGCGGGAGGGCATGAGCAGTTCTTC.

The J gene is TRBJ1-6, the V gene TRBV30, with 11 bases fitting TRBD1. J was trimmed by 3 bases and V by 0 bases; bases with no gene match: 1. The CDR3 runs 16 residues. Per germline, CDR1 GTSNPN and CDR2 SVGIG (reference sequence). The CDR3, as DNA: TGTGCCTGGAGTGTAGGGACAGGGGGCTATAATTCACCCCTCCACTTT. Amino acid sequence: CAWSVGTGGYNSPLHF.

The chain is built from TRBV5-1 and TRBJ2-1, with 12 bases identical to TRBD2. Germline CDR1 reads SGHRS; CDR2 reads YFSETQ. The CDR3 length is 15 residues. J was trimmed by 10 bases and V by 3 bases; bases with no gene match: 8. The CDR3, as DNA: TGCGCCAGCAGCTACCGGGCTAGCGGGGGGGGCGAGCAGTTCTTC. Its protein product is CASSYRASGGGEQFF.

This chain uses TRBV5-6 with TRBJ2-1; 9 bases align to TRBD1. V lost 0 bases to trimming and J lost 4 bases; unmatched junction nucleotides: 5. This CDR3 spans 16 amino acids. Germline-derived CDR1 and CDR2 are SGHDT and YYEEEE. The CDR3 DNA follows: TGTGCCAGCAGCTTGGCGGGACAGGGATTTTACAATGAGCAGTTCTTC. Amino acid sequence: CASSLAGQGFYNEQFF. The full variable domain, with the rest looked up from reference TRBV5-6 and TRBJ2-1, is DAGVTQSPTHLIKTRGQQVTLRCSPKSGHDTVSWYQQALGQGPQFIFQYYEEEERQRGNFPDRFSGHQFPNYSSELNVNALLLGDSALYLCASSLAGQGFYNEQFFGPGTRLTVL.

The chain's CDR3 is CASSTAYSNQPQHF. The CDR3 DNA reads TGTGCCAGCAGCACAGCTTATAGCAATCAGCCCCAGCATTTT. The chain joins TRBV6-5 to TRBJ1-5; D unresolved. V lost 6 bases and J lost 0, with 9 bases in between. The germline gives CDR1 MNHEY, CDR2 SVGAGI. The CDR3 consists of 14 residues.

This clone was seen once. The chain couples TRBV29-1 to TRBJ2-1; the match to TRBD2 covers 11 bases. CDR1 and CDR2 (germline): SQVTM, ANQGSEA. The V gene end was trimmed by 4 bases and the J gene end by 0 bases; junction bases not matched to a gene: 2. The CDR3 is 15 residues long. CDR3 in amino acids: CSVGLAGTSYNEQFF. CDR3 bases: TGCAGCGTTGGACTAGCGGGAACCTCCTACAATGAGCAGTTCTTC.

The V and J genes are TRBV5-1 and TRBJ2-7, with a tentative D call TRBD2 (6 bases). The CDR3 runs to 14 residues. Germline V gene data show CDR1 as SGHRS and CDR2 as YFSETQ. V lost 0 bases to trimming and J lost 2 bases, with 9 bases between them. CDR3 nucleotide sequence: TGCGCCAGCAGCTTGGCTAGCGAAACCTACGAGCAGTACTTC. Its protein product is CASSLASETYEQYF.

DNA for the CDR3: TGTGCCAGCAGCAAAGGGATTGGGGCAGACGTGAATGATAACTATGGCTACACCTTC. This translates into CASSKGIGADVNDNYGYTF. This chain joins TRBV21-1 and TRBJ1-2; TRBD1 reflects the table's D call only, with no check against the DNA. TRBV21-1 is reported as a pseudogene. The CDR3 spans 19 residues.

The chain recombines TRBV18 with TRBJ2-5; TRBD1 might be the D (5 bases). CDR3 length: 13 amino acids. Germline CDR1 is KGHSH and CDR2 is LQKENI. V was pared by 2 bases and J by 4 bases, with 8 bases between. The DNA of the CDR3 is TGTGCCAGCTCACCAGGCAGGGTAGAGACCCAGTACTTC. Protein: CASSPGRVETQYF. The whole variable domain, remainder taken from reference TRBV18 and TRBJ2-5, is NAGVMQNPRHLVRRRGQEARLRCSPMKGHSHVYWYRQLPEEGLKFMVYLQKENIIDESGMPKERFSAEFPKEGPSILRIQQVVRGDSAAYFCASSPGRVETQYFGPGTRLLVL.

The rearrangement joins TRBV3-1 (or the pseudogene TRBV3-2) to TRBJ2-4, with 10 bases lining up with TRBD2. This CDR3 has 21 residues. V lost 5 bases and J lost 3; bases outside the gene matches: 22. Germline CDR1 LGHDT, CDR2 YNNKEL (reference sequence). The CDR3, as DNA: TGTGCCAGCAGCTATGGACTAGCGGAGCCCTCCGGCAACCGCTACAAAAACATTCAGTACTTC. It codes for CASSYGLAEPSGNRYKNIQYF.

The genes are TRBV4-2 and TRBJ2-2, with 8 bases matching TRBD1. J was trimmed by 6 bases and V by 4 bases; bases with no gene match: 7. The CDR3 spans 15 residues. Germline-derived CDR1 and CDR2 are LGHNA and YNFKEQ. The chain's CDR3 is CASSPSTGGPGELFF. The CDR3 nucleotides read TGTGCCAGCAGCCCTTCCACAGGGGGACCCGGGGAGCTGTTTTTT.

CDR3 sequence reads: CASSFQGSGQPQHF. Written as DNA, the CDR3 is TGTGCCAGCAGCTTCCAGGGGAGCGGTCAGCCCCAGCATTTT. V usage is TRBV7-9 and J usage is TRBJ1-5; weak D call: TRBD1 (6 bases). V was shortened by 3 bases and J by 6 bases, with 12 bases between the two germline ends. CDR3 size: 14 residues. The germline V gene has CDR1 SEHNR and CDR2 FQNEAQ (reference sequence).

The V call is TRBV25-1, the J call TRBJ2-7, with TRBD2 identical over 9 bases. The germline gives CDR1 MGHDK, CDR2 SYGVNS. J was trimmed by 4 bases and V by 6 bases; bases with no gene match: 13. The CDR3 totals 16 residues. The CDR3 region has the DNA TGTGCCAGCAGCAACTTAGCGGGAGTTAGTTCGTACGAGCAGTACTTC. Amino acid sequence: CASSNLAGVSSYEQYF.

V gene TRBV4-3 combines with J gene TRBJ2-3; D call uncertain. V lost 1 base and J lost 2, with 16 bases in between. This CDR3 has 17 amino acids. CDR1 is LGHNA and CDR2 is YSLEER in the germline V gene. CDR3 sequence (DNA): TGCGCCAGCAGCCAAGCCCCCTCAGCGAGTACCACAGATACGCAGTATTTT. This translates into CASSQAPSASTTDTQYF.

The count of this clone is one. The genes are TRBV19 and TRBJ1-3, with D possibly being TRBD1 (6 bases). Germline loops: CDR1 LNHDA, CDR2 SQIVND (reference sequence). The V end was cut by 1 base, the J end by 4 bases, with 11 bases between. The CDR3 loop spans 15 amino acids. The CDR3 loop is CASSIGGGAGNTIYF. As DNA, the CDR3 is TGTGCCAGTAGTATAGGCGGGGGCGCGGGAAACACCATATATTTT.